Listed here is a single TCR beta chain. Its matching antigen is unknown. These data are taken from a study of T-cell reconstitution after alpha-beta-depleted transplantation in children. Study observations and caveats: Surviving recipient cells, namely T cells and thymic progenitors, were the source of high day-60 TCRbeta diversity in some patients. At around two months after transplant, the alpha-beta T cells were reportedly derived from several hundred expanded clones that came from non-depleted graft cells. After one year, T-cell counts and TCRbeta diversity mostly came from new T cells.

As it was prepared, the TCRbeta library received unique molecular identifiers. A single record per CDR3 protein comes from TCRdb applying MiXCR to the PCR reads. In the table there are 440,000 or so distinct CDR3 sequences, 43% of which are singletons. The CDR3 consists of 14 residues. CDR1 and CDR2 from the germline V gene are DFQATT and SNEGSKA (reference sequence). V lost 4 bases and J lost 7; bases outside the gene matches: 10. The chain links TRBV20-1 to TRBJ2-1; 7 bases match TRBD2. The sequence derives from a girl aged 2 to 10 with aplastic anemia, due to receive a stem cell transplant. Sequenced material: PBMCs, taken before TCRalphabeta/CD19-depleted stem cell transplant. The CDR3 DNA reads TGCAGTGCTAAAGGGAGGGAGATTAGGAATGAGCAGTTCTTC. This translates into CSAKGREIRNEQFF.